This T cell receptor (beta chain) was sequenced for a study of regulatory T cells in long-lasting Graves disease. Study-level information: For a period under 3 months, newly diagnosed Graves' patients had taken antithyroid drugs.

As to time point: newly diagnosed GD, antithyroid drugs for less than 3 months. TCR sequences were obtained from RNA taken from PBMCs. For TCR beta, libraries came from iRepertoire HTBI primers and Arm-PCR of CDR3 regions. TCRdb passed the multiplex PCR reads through MiXCR, listing each CDR3 protein once. The sample yields hundreds of thousands of distinct CDR3 sequences, around 15% seen once. This clonotype occurred a few times. Its antigen is currently unknown. This CDR3 spans 14 amino acids. V was pared by 4 bases and J by 4 bases, with 13 bases between. Germline V CDR1 and CDR2: MNHNS, SASEGT. Regarding the study as a whole: Persistent disease samples used TRBV28, TRBJ1-2 and TRBJ2-5 preferentially.

The same data also went into a second study, on T cells in Graves' hyperthyroidism and ophthalmopathy. That report adds: When ophthalmopathy did not progress within 18 months, Graves' hyperthyroidism was considered stable. Hyperthyroidism, newly diagnosed and lasting under 2 months, affected patients aged 18 to 65.

This TCR was sampled from a man in his forties with Graves disease. The source material was peripheral blood mononuclear cells (PBMCs), sampled at new diagnosis, from a patient treated with antithyroid drugs. The chain recombines TRBV6-1 with TRBJ1-2; a weak D match, TRBD1 (5 bases). As DNA, the CDR3 is TGTGCCAGCAGTGTCGGCAGGGACTCCTATGGCTACACCTTC. The encoded protein is CASSVGRDSYGYTF.